Below are 26 T cell receptor beta chains sequenced from a single sample in a study of beta chain features in type 1 diabetes. No antigen has been identified for these receptors. The study, taken as a whole, reports: People with Type 1 diabetes carried modestly yet significantly shorter TCRB CDR3s in all four CD4+ subsets.

The authors reverse transcribed all of the isolated RNA, so sequencing captured expressed TCRB transcripts. The repertoire was sequenced with immunoSEQ multiplex PCR; TCRdb's copy has only in-frame clones and lacks some. The data contain about 280,000 clones, roughly 15% of them seen just once; the ten biggest clones take up less than 0.02%. Sequencing was performed on naive CD4+ T cells from blood. The receptors were gathered from a man aged 18 to 29 with type 1 diabetes.

The chain uses TRBV7-9 and TRBJ1-6, with a possible D match to TRBD1 (5 bases). The CDR3 sequence is 14 residues long. The V end was cut by 5 bases, the J end by 4 bases, with 9 bases between. CDR1 and CDR2 (germline): SEHNR, FQNEAQ (reference sequence). The CDR3, as DNA: TGTGCCAGCAGCGGCAGGGATTATAATTCACCCCTCCACTTT. It is translated as CASSGRDYNSPLHF.

This clone was observed a handful of times. The chain couples TRBV19 to TRBJ2-6; TRBD1 aligns across 8 bases. Germline V lookup: CDR1 LNHDA, CDR2 SQIVND (reference sequence). The J segment lost 0 bases and the V segment lost 4 bases, leaving 5 bases of the junction unmatched. The CDR3 extends over 17 amino acids. CDR3 coding DNA: TGTGCCAGTAGTAAAGGACAGGGCCACTCTGGGGCCAACGTCCTGACTTTC. It encodes CASSKGQGHSGANVLTF.

CDR3 residues: CSVATVNEAFF. For the CDR3, the DNA is TGCAGCGTTGCGACAGTTAATGAAGCTTTCTTT. The chain couples TRBV29-1 to TRBJ1-1; weak D call: TRBD1 (5 bases). Trimming left V 4 bases short and J 7 bases short, with 10 bases between. Per germline, CDR1 SQVTM and CDR2 ANQGSEA. CDR3 length: 11 amino acids. The complete variable domain, with remaining parts taken from reference TRBV29-1 and TRBJ1-1, reads SAVISQKPSRDICQRGTSLTIQCQVDSQVTMMFWYRQQPGQSLTLIATANQGSEATYESGFVIDKFPISRPNLTFSTLTVSNMSPEDSSIYLCSVATVNEAFFGQGTRLTVV.

J is TRBJ2-5 and V is TRBV7-2; 8 nucleotides agree with TRBD1. In germline, CDR1 is SGHTA, CDR2 FQGNSA. The J segment lost 2 bases and the V segment lost 3 bases, leaving 5 bases of the junction unmatched. This CDR3 region has 15 residues. The CDR3 DNA reads TGTGCCAGCAGCTTTTCGTACAGGGGGCAAGAGACCCAGTACTTC. As protein: CASSFSYRGQETQYF. The full variable domain, with the rest looked up from reference TRBV7-2 and TRBJ2-5, is GAGVSQSPSNKVTEKGKDVELRCDPISGHTALYWYRQSLGQGLEFLIYFQGNSAPDKSGLPSDRFSAERTGGSVSTLTIQRTQQEDSAVYLCASSFSYRGQETQYFGPGTRLLVL.

The V call is TRBV7-9, the J call TRBJ2-4; D might be TRBD2 (6 bases). Germline values: CDR1 SEHNR, CDR2 FQNEAQ (reference sequence). V lost 1 base and J lost 9, with 22 bases in between. The CDR3 covers 17 residues. CDR3 sequence reads: CASSLGTGSPKGAIQYF. DNA of the CDR3: TGTGCCAGCAGCTTAGGTACCGGGAGTCCCAAGGGAGCCATTCAGTACTTC.

This chain connects TRBV5-4 to TRBJ1-1, with TRBD1 identical over 8 bases. This CDR3 is 14 amino acids long. Germline CDR1 reads SGHNT; CDR2 reads YYREEE (reference sequence). The V gene end was trimmed by 4 bases and the J gene end by 5 bases; junction bases not matched to a gene: 7. The CDR3 sequence: CASSTKQGGTEAFF. The CDR3 DNA sequence: TGTGCCAGCAGCACCAAACAGGGGGGAACTGAAGCTTTCTTT.

This rearrangement joins TRBV25-1 to TRBJ1-5; no clear D gene. Between the trimmed V and J ends, which lost 1 base and 0 bases, there was a span of 4 bases. In germline, CDR1 is MGHDK, CDR2 SYGVNS. CDR3 length equals 14 residues. CDR3 residues: CASSESHSNQPQHF. As DNA, the CDR3 is TGTGCCAGCAGTGAATCCCATAGCAATCAGCCCCAGCATTTT.

J is TRBJ2-7 and V is TRBV28, with D unresolved. CDR1 is MDHEN, CDR2 SYDVKM, per germline. This CDR3 spans 14 amino acids. Between the trimmed V and J ends, which lost 2 bases and 3 bases, there was a span of 11 bases. The DNA for the CDR3 is TGTGCCAGCAGTTTAGATCAGGATTTCTACGAGCAGTACTTC. This codes for CASSLDQDFYEQYF.

The chain joins TRBV7-2 to TRBJ2-3; TRBD1 aligns across 8 bases. The CDR3 sequence is 14 residues long. J was trimmed by 5 bases and V by 5 bases; bases with no gene match: 6. The germline gives CDR1 SGHTA, CDR2 FQGNSA. DNA of the CDR3: TGTGCCAGCAGCCTGGACAGGGCGATAGATACGCAGTATTTT. Translating gives CASSLDRAIDTQYF.

The rearrangement uses TRBV11-2 and TRBJ2-5; D gene unclear. The germline V gene encodes CDR1 SGHAT and CDR2 FQNNGV. V was shortened by 1 base and J by 3 bases, with 6 bases between the two germline ends. This CDR3 has 13 amino acids. CDR3 sequence (DNA): TGTGCCAGCAGCTTAGGCCAGAAAGAGACCCAGTACTTC. This encodes CASSLGQKETQYF.

The V gene is TRBV28, the J gene TRBJ2-7, with a weak D call TRBD2 (6 bases). Trimming took 4 bases from V and 5 from J, leaving 21 bases between them. The CDR3 is 16 residues long. Looked up from germline, CDR1 is MDHEN and CDR2 is SYDVKM. CDR3: CASSSEGWLASDEQYF. As DNA, the CDR3 is TGTGCCAGCAGTTCGGAGGGGTGGCTAGCTAGCGACGAGCAGTACTTC.

This clone has a handful of counts. The chain carries TRBV27 and TRBJ2-3, with 12 bases fitting TRBD2. The CDR3 runs to 17 residues. V shed 4 bases and J 5 bases; nucleotides not matched to a gene: 10. Per germline, CDR1 MNHEY and CDR2 SMNVEV (reference sequence). The CDR3 sequence: CASSSPSGRAGGDTQYF. The CDR3 bases are TGTGCCAGCAGTTCTCCTAGCGGGAGGGCCGGGGGAGATACGCAGTATTTT.

This clone has a handful of counts. The rearrangement uses TRBV14 and TRBJ2-1; no definite D call. From germline, CDR1 is SGHDN and CDR2 FVKESK. The CDR3 runs to 15 residues. V was clipped by 1 base and J by 4 bases, with 11 bases between them. CDR3 nucleotide sequence: TGTGCCAGCAGCCAAGGTACGGTTTCGTACAATGAGCAGTTCTTC. It yields the protein CASSQGTVSYNEQFF.

The chain is built from TRBV20-1 and TRBJ1-5, with D unclear. The germline V gene has CDR1 DFQATT and CDR2 SNEGSKA (reference sequence). This CDR3 comprises 11 residues. V lost 4 bases to trimming and J lost 6 bases, with 7 bases between them. The CDR3, as DNA: TGCAGTGCTACCCCCGGTCAGCCCCAGCATTTT. As protein: CSATPGQPQHF.

The genes are TRBV18 and TRBJ2-7; 7 positions agree with TRBD1. Trimming at V came to 3 bases and at J to 4 bases, leaving 9 bases not matched to a gene. This CDR3 contains 15 residues. CDR1 and CDR2 (germline): KGHSH, LQKENI. CDR3 nucleotide sequence: TGTGCCAGCTCACCGACAGGGTCAGCGTCTTACGAGCAGTACTTC. It yields the protein CASSPTGSASYEQYF. Using reference TRBV18 and TRBJ2-7 for the parts outside the CDR3, the full variable domain is NAGVMQNPRHLVRRRGQEARLRCSPMKGHSHVYWYRQLPEEGLKFMVYLQKENIIDESGMPKERFSAEFPKEGPSILRIQQVVRGDSAAYFCASSPTGSASYEQYFGPGTRLTVT.

V usage is TRBV10-2 and J usage is TRBJ2-1; tentatively, D is TRBD2 (5 bases). The V gene lost 4 bases and the J gene lost 0 bases, with 22 bases spanning the gap. This CDR3 has 19 residues. Per the germline V gene, CDR1 is WSHSY and CDR2 is SAAADI. The CDR3 protein is CASSATYGLPGSSYNEQFF. The CDR3 DNA is TGCGCCAGCAGTGCGACGTACGGTCTCCCGGGGTCCTCCTACAATGAGCAGTTCTTC.

This clone was recorded a few times. The chain is built from TRBV30 and TRBJ1-2; the D gene is possibly TRBD1 (6 bases). The CDR3 is 14 residues long. V shed 5 bases and J shed 3 bases, with 16 bases lying between them. Germline CDR1 is GTSNPN and CDR2 is SVGIG (reference sequence). CDR3 protein: CAWGFTGSHYGYTF. The CDR3 region has the DNA TGTGCCTGGGGATTTACAGGGTCCCACTATGGCTACACCTTC.

This clone turned up a few times. This chain uses TRBV4-3 with TRBJ1-5; 11 bases match TRBD1. The CDR3 loop spans 15 amino acids. V lost 5 bases, J lost 6 bases, and 6 bases stayed unmatched. Germline lookup yields CDR1 LGHNA and CDR2 YSLEER. DNA for the CDR3: TGCGCCAGCAGCACCCGGACAGGGGGCGGTCAGCCCCAGCATTTT. Protein product: CASSTRTGGGQPQHF.

This clone was observed a few times. The gene calls are TRBV29-1 and TRBJ1-6; 10 nucleotides match TRBD1. Trimming at V came to 6 bases and at J to 14 bases, leaving 7 bases not matched to a gene. This CDR3 has 12 residues. CDR1 is SQVTM and CDR2 is ANQGSEA in the germline V gene. Here the CDR3 DNA reads TGCAGCGTCCGACAGGGGGCAGAGGCCCTCCACTTT. This codes for CSVRQGAEALHF.

The V call is TRBV18, the J call TRBJ2-3, with D possibly matching TRBD2 (6 bases). Germline V CDR1 and CDR2: KGHSH, LQKENI. Trimming removed 3 bases at V and 5 bases at J, with 9 bases between. This CDR3 comprises 13 residues. The CDR3 DNA follows: TGTGCCAGCTCACCCTCCGGGGGAGATACGCAGTATTTT. Residues: CASSPSGGDTQYF.

This chain connects TRBV6-1 to TRBJ1-1; D gene uncertain. Germline V CDR1 and CDR2: MNHNS, SASEGT. The length of the CDR3 is 15 residues. Trimming pared 6 bases from V and 3 bases from J, leaving 17 bases between. CDR3 region: CASRLKPTSHTEAFF. For the CDR3, the DNA is TGTGCCAGCAGACTAAAGCCTACCTCTCACACTGAAGCTTTCTTT.

This clone was picked up a small number of times. V gene TRBV27 combines with J gene TRBJ1-2; 7 bases are shared with TRBD1. Germline values: CDR1 MNHEY, CDR2 SMNVEV (reference sequence). J gave up 4 bases and V 7 bases, and 12 bases lay outside the gene matches. There are 15 residues in the CDR3. CDR3 in DNA: TGTGCCAGCAAACGTGGAGGGGGACAGTCCTATGGCTACACCTTC. Encoded protein: CASKRGGGQSYGYTF.

Only a few counts were recorded for this clone. V and J are TRBV11-2 and TRBJ2-1; TRBD2 is a possible D gene (5 bases). The V gene's germline CDR1 is SGHAT and CDR2 FQNNGV. Trimming shortened V by 2 bases and J by 0 bases, and 17 bases separated the two germline ends. This CDR3 has 18 residues. The CDR3 here is CASSLRNQRTSSYNEQFF. Written as DNA, the CDR3 is TGTGCCAGCAGCTTACGTAACCAGAGAACTAGCTCCTACAATGAGCAGTTCTTC.

The gene calls are TRBV28 and TRBJ2-7; 9 bases agree with TRBD2. CDR1 and CDR2 from the germline V gene are MDHEN and SYDVKM. The V and J ends lost 6 bases and 7 bases, in that order; junction bases with no gene match: 13. The CDR3 length is 15 residues. The CDR3 nucleotides read TGTGCCAGCAGAACCAACGCTGGGACTAGCTGGGAGCAGTACTTC. Protein: CASRTNAGTSWEQYF.

This clone was counted a few times. This chain uses TRBV5-1 with TRBJ2-2; the match to TRBD1 covers 8 bases. V shed 4 bases, J shed 6 bases, and the junction held 8 bases outside the gene matches. Germline CDR1 SGHRS, CDR2 YFSETQ. CDR3 size: 15 residues. CDR3 region: CASSQEPGGPGELFF. The CDR3 DNA reads TGCGCCAGCAGCCAGGAGCCAGGGGGCCCCGGGGAGCTGTTTTTT.

V gene TRBV23-1 combines with J gene TRBJ2-3; TRBD1 might be the D (6 bases). TRBV23-1 is classed as an ORF, of uncertain function. There are 14 residues in the CDR3. Deletions cut 3 bases from V and 1 base from J, with 8 bases between. The CDR3 nucleotides read TGCGCCAGCAGTCAGGGGGCTGGCACAGATACGCAGTATTTT. Protein product: CASSQGAGTDTQYF.